The T cell receptor (beta chain) under discussion was sequenced for a study of CD4 T cells in relation to SARS-CoV-2 and coronaviruses. Across the whole study: ViraFEST: approximately 10-day antigen culture of PBMCs, then TCR beta CDR3 sequencing. No peptide or an HIV-1 Nef peptide pool served as negative control.

The protocol was immunoSEQ multiplex PCR, while the TCRdb copy is restricted to in-frame clones and leaves out a portion. The profile covers 21,000 or so clones, with over 65% appearing a single time and approximately 29% taken by the ten largest. Details on this clone: Its antigen is unknown.

CD4+ T cells from unexposed donors were obtained before the COVID-19 pandemic (2011-2018). CD4+ T cells were isolated from the cells after 10 days of culture. Unexposed-donor CD4+ T cells were probed with SARS-CoV-2 S/N and four cold-coronavirus spikes, cells permitting. Fresh IL-2 medium replaced half the medium on days 3 and 7. The specimen was CD4+ T cells from PBMCs, cultured in vitro. The sequence derives from a human donor in good health.

CDR3 amino acids: CASSPELRDRDYEQYF. The CDR3 DNA is TGTGCCAGCAGCCCGGAGCTCCGGGACAGGGACTACGAGCAGTACTTC. J is TRBJ2-7 and V is TRBV5-6; 9 bases are a match to TRBD1. CDR1 and CDR2 (germline): SGHDT, YYEEEE. The J segment lost 3 bases and the V segment lost 4 bases, leaving 11 bases of the junction unmatched. The CDR3 is made up of 16 amino acids.